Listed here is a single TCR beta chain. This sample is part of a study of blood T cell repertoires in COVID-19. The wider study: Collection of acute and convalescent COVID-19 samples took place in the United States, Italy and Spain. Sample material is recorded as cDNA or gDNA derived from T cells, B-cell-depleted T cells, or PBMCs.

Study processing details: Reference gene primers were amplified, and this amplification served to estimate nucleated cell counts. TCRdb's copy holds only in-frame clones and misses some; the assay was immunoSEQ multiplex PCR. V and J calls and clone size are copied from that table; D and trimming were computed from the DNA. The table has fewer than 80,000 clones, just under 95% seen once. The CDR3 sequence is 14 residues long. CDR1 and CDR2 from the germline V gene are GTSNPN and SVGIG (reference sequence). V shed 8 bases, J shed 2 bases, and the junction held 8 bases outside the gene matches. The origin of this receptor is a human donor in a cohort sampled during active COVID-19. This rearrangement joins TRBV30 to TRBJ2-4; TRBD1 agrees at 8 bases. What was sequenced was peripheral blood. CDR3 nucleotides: TGTGCCACCACACAGGGGGTCACCAAAAACATTCAGTACTTC. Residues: CATTQGVTKNIQYF.